One and the same sample provided the 21 T cell receptor beta chains below, sequenced in a study of blood T cell repertoires in COVID-19. The repertoire was sequenced with immunoSEQ multiplex PCR; TCRdb's copy has only in-frame clones and lacks some. This table holds 35,000 to 45,000 clones, roughly 86% found once. Sample: peripheral blood. These receptors were obtained from a man between 65 and 85 years old with acute or convalescent COVID-19.

The gene calls are TRBV2 and TRBJ1-1; D may be TRBD1 (6 bases). The CDR3 is 13 amino acids. Germline V gene lookup returns CDR1 SNHLY and CDR2 FYNNEI. V lost 6 bases to trimming and J lost 0 bases, with 8 bases between them. CDR3 loop: CASRQGLNTEAFF. DNA for the CDR3: TGTGCCAGCAGACAGGGCTTGAACACTGAAGCTTTCTTT.

The chain links TRBV5-1 to TRBJ2-1; TRBD1 is a possible D gene (6 bases). Germline V gene data show CDR1 as SGHRS and CDR2 as YFSETQ. The CDR3 extends over 15 amino acids. Trimming removed 1 base from V and 9 bases from J, with 17 bases in between. The CDR3 DNA reads as TGCGCCAGCAGCTTGTGGGACACCGAGTCAGGTGAGCAGTTCTTC. Encoded protein: CASSLWDTESGEQFF.

This chain connects TRBV5-4 to TRBJ2-3, with 9 bases fitting TRBD1. Germline lookup yields CDR1 SGHNT and CDR2 YYREEE (reference sequence). V shed 4 bases, J shed 4 bases, and the junction held 7 bases outside the gene matches. The length of the CDR3 is 15 residues. The CDR3: CASSTGTGSPDTQYF. The DNA of the CDR3 is TGTGCCAGCAGCACCGGGACAGGGTCCCCAGATACGCAGTATTTT.

The chain recombines TRBV7-3 with TRBJ1-1; D is uncertain. Germline V gene lookup returns CDR1 SGHTA and CDR2 FQGTGA. This CDR3 comprises 13 residues. Trimming took off 5 bases at V and 0 bases at J, with 7 bases between the two ends. CDR3 bases: TGTGCCAGCAGCCCGCGGGTGAACACTGAAGCTTTCTTT. Protein product: CASSPRVNTEAFF.

The chain uses TRBV24-1 and TRBJ1-5, with D unresolved. In germline, CDR1 is KGHDR, CDR2 SFDVKD. The CDR3 is 13 amino acids. Trimming cost V 3 bases and J 7 bases, with 9 bases left between them. The CDR3 nucleotides are TGTGCCACCAGTGATCCGGGTGGGCAGCCCCAGCATTTT. It codes for CATSDPGGQPQHF.

The chain links TRBV5-4 to TRBJ2-7, with 9 bases fitting TRBD1. Germline V lookup: CDR1 SGHNT, CDR2 YYREEE (reference sequence). V shed 1 base, J shed 9 bases, and the junction held 8 bases outside the gene matches. The CDR3 contains 14 residues. CDR3 sequence (DNA): TGTGCCAGCAGCTTGAACAGGGCGACAGGGGGGCAGTACTTC. Amino acid sequence: CASSLNRATGGQYF.

The J gene is TRBJ2-7, the V gene TRBV7-2; TRBD2 matches at 9 bases. The V segment lost 0 bases and the J segment 4 bases; nucleotides outside the gene matches: 7. In germline, CDR1 is SGHTA, CDR2 FQGNSA. This CDR3 spans 16 amino acids. The CDR3 protein is CASSLAPAGGPYEQYF. The CDR3 DNA sequence: TGTGCCAGCAGCTTAGCCCCGGCGGGAGGGCCGTACGAGCAGTACTTC. Together with reference TRBV7-2 and TRBJ2-7, the CDR3 gives the full variable domain: GAGVSQSPSNKVTEKGKDVELRCDPISGHTALYWYRQSLGQGLEFLIYFQGNSAPDKSGLPSDRFSAERTGGSVSTLTIQRTQQEDSAVYLCASSLAPAGGPYEQYFGPGTRLTVT.

This clone was picked up one time. The chain is built from TRBV10-1 and TRBJ2-2; D is unresolved. CDR1 and CDR2 from the germline V gene are WNHNN and SYGVQD (reference sequence). The CDR3 extends over 14 amino acids. With 4 bases removed from V and 7 bases from J, the gap between germline ends came to 13 bases. CDR3: CASSVTRQNGELFF. In DNA form, the CDR3 reads TGCGCCAGCAGTGTTACGAGGCAAAACGGGGAGCTGTTTTTT.

The chain links TRBV27 to TRBJ1-2; 9 bases match TRBD1. CDR3 size: 15 residues. After removal of 5 bases from V and 8 bases from J, the junction contained 12 bases not matched to a gene. Germline assignment: CDR1 MNHEY and CDR2 SMNVEV (reference sequence). The CDR3 DNA follows: TGTGCCAGCAGTGCGTTACCGGGACAGGGTTCAGGCTACACCTTC. Translation: CASSALPGQGSGYTF.

The rearrangement joins TRBV9 to TRBJ1-3; tentative D call: TRBD1 (5 bases). Germline V gene sequence: CDR1 SGDLS, CDR2 YYNGEE. The CDR3 has 14 residues. The V end lost 0 bases, the J end lost 1 base, and 5 bases lay between the germline ends. CDR3 amino acids: CASSVAGSGNTIYF. For the CDR3, the DNA is TGTGCCAGCAGCGTAGCAGGGTCTGGAAACACCATATATTTT. The entire variable domain, with the rest obtained from reference TRBV9 and TRBJ1-3, is as follows: DSGVTQTPKHLITATGQRVTLRCSPRSGDLSVYWYQQSLDQGLQFLIQYYNGEERAKGNILERFSAQQFPDLHSELNLSSLELGDSALYFCASSVAGSGNTIYFGEGSWLTVV.

V and J are TRBV4-2 and TRBJ2-6; possible D gene TRBD1, 5 bases. This CDR3 has 17 residues. Trimming removed 2 bases at V and 5 bases at J, with 16 bases between. Germline CDR1 and CDR2: LGHNA and YNFKEQ. In DNA, the CDR3 is TGTGCCAGCAGCCAACGAATCGGAACAGGATGGGCCAACGTCCTGACTTTC. Its protein product is CASSQRIGTGWANVLTF.

The chain carries TRBV7-3 and TRBJ1-5; no reliable D call. The CDR3 consists of 12 residues. Germline CDR1 reads SGHTA; CDR2 reads FQGTGA. Trimming left V 7 bases short and J 5 bases short, with 9 bases between. CDR3 nucleotide sequence: TGTGCCAGCACTAGGCGATATCAGCCCCAGCATTTT. The encoded protein is CASTRRYQPQHF.

The V and J genes are TRBV7-3 and TRBJ2-7; D may be TRBD1 (6 bases). This CDR3 has 14 amino acids. Germline lookup yields CDR1 SGHTA and CDR2 FQGTGA. The V and J ends lost 8 bases and 0 bases respectively, with 14 bases between them. CDR3 nucleotide sequence: TGTGCCAGCGCTCCGGGACACCCCTCCTACGAGCAGTACTTC. This translates into CASAPGHPSYEQYF. The variable domain in full, with the rest retrieved from reference TRBV7-3 and TRBJ2-7, is GAGVSQTPSNKVTEKGKYVELRCDPISGHTALYWYRQSLGQGPEFLIYFQGTGAADDSGLPNDRFFAVRPEGSVSTLKIQRTERGDSAVYLCASAPGHPSYEQYFGPGTRLTVT.

The chain combines TRBV28 with TRBJ1-3; D is perhaps TRBD1 (6 bases). The germline V and J ends were trimmed by 1 base and 1 base, with 8 bases remaining between them. There are 15 residues in the CDR3. From germline, CDR1 is MDHEN and CDR2 SYDVKM. This CDR3 is CASSLYTGSGNTIYF. In nucleotides, the CDR3 is TGTGCCAGCAGTTTATACACAGGGTCTGGAAACACCATATATTTT.

The chain employs TRBV19 and TRBJ1-2, with D hard to call. The V end lost 8 bases, the J end lost 0 bases, and 13 bases lay between the germline ends. CDR1 is LNHDA, CDR2 SQIVND, per germline (reference sequence). The CDR3 consists of 14 residues. The CDR3 loop is CASVAQATNYGYTF. In DNA form, the CDR3 reads TGTGCCAGTGTCGCGCAGGCGACTAACTATGGCTACACCTTC.

The J gene is TRBJ1-5, the V gene TRBV5-8, with 7 bases that match TRBD1. Germline trimming cut 1 base from V and 5 bases from J; bases unmatched to any gene: 12. CDR1 and CDR2 from the germline V gene are SGHTS and YDEGEE. The CDR3 covers 17 residues. CDR3 loop: CASSLYKADRLDQPQHF. For the CDR3, the DNA is TGTGCCAGCAGCTTGTATAAGGCGGACAGGTTGGATCAGCCCCAGCATTTT.

The chain has TRBV7-2 and TRBJ1-1; D is possibly TRBD1 (5 bases). CDR3 length: 13 amino acids. The germline CDR1 and CDR2 sequences are SGHTA and FQGNSA. Trimming left V 6 bases short and J 1 base short, with 9 bases between. Here the CDR3 reads CASRPTANTEAFF. The CDR3, as DNA: TGTGCCAGCAGACCGACAGCGAACACTGAAGCTTTCTTT.

This chain uses TRBV5-1 with TRBJ1-3; 8 bases match TRBD1. CDR1 SGHRS and CDR2 YFSETQ come from the germline V gene. The trim removed 1 base at V and 2 bases at J, leaving 2 bases unmatched. This CDR3 is 15 amino acids long. The CDR3 loop reads CASSLIQGAGNTIYF. The DNA of the CDR3 is TGCGCCAGCAGCTTGATACAGGGGGCTGGAAACACCATATATTTT.

The J gene is TRBJ2-1, the V gene TRBV27, with D possibly matching TRBD2 (6 bases). The CDR3 is 13 residues long. Per the germline V gene, CDR1 is MNHEY and CDR2 is SMNVEV (reference sequence). V was clipped by 8 bases and J by 4 bases, with 12 bases between them. CDR3: CASGRDGYNEQFF. The CDR3 nucleotides read TGTGCCAGCGGGCGGGACGGGTACAATGAGCAGTTCTTC.

The rearrangement uses TRBV18 and TRBJ1-5, with a tentative D call TRBD1 (6 bases). The CDR3 contains 16 residues. The germline CDR1 and CDR2 sequences are KGHSH and LQKENI. V was trimmed by 2 bases and J by 7 bases, leaving 18 bases between them. The CDR3 loop is CASSPTEGGGGQPQHF. CDR3 DNA sequence: TGTGCCAGCTCACCAACCGAGGGGGGGGGTGGACAGCCCCAGCATTTT.

This sequence joins TRBV18 and TRBJ1-4, with 8 positions matching TRBD1. The germline gives CDR1 KGHSH, CDR2 LQKENI. CDR3 length equals 15 residues. J gave up 0 bases and V 5 bases, and 2 bases lay outside the gene matches. This chain's CDR3 is CASSSQGATNEKLFF. In nucleotides, the CDR3 is TGTGCCAGCTCATCACAGGGGGCAACTAATGAAAAACTGTTTTTT.